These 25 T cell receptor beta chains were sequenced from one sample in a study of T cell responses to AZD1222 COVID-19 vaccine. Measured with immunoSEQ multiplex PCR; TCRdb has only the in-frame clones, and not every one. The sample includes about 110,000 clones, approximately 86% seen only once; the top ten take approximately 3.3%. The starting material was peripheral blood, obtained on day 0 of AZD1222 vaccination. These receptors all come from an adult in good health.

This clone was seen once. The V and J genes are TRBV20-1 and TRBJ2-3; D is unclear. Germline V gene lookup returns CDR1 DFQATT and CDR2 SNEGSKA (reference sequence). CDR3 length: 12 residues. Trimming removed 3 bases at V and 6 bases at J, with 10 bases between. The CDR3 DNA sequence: TGCAGTGCTAGTCCGCTATCGGATACGCAGTATTTT. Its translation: CSASPLSDTQYF.

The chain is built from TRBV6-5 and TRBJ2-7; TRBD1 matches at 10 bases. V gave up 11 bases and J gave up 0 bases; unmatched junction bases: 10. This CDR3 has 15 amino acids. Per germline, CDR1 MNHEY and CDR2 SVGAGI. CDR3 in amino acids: CAGRDRGFNSYEQYF. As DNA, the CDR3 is TGTGCCGGAAGGGACAGGGGCTTCAACTCCTACGAGCAGTACTTC.

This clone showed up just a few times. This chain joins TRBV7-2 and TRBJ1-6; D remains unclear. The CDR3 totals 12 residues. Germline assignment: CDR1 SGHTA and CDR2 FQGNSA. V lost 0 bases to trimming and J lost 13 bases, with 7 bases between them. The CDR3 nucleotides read TGTGCCAGCAGCTTAGCGAGCAGGCCCCTCCACTTT. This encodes CASSLASRPLHF.

The CDR3 DNA reads TGCGCCAGTAGAGAACAGGGGAACTATGGCTACACCTTC. Its translation: CASREQGNYGYTF. V gene TRBV10-2 combines with J gene TRBJ1-2; 7 bases align to TRBD1. Germline V gene data show CDR1 as WSHSY and CDR2 as SAAADI. The CDR3 loop spans 13 amino acids. After removal of 9 bases from V and 2 bases from J, the junction contained 6 bases not matched to a gene.

CDR3 nucleotides: TGTGCCAGCAGTTTACTCCTCCTGGACAGGGGGCGACCGGGCGCCAAAAACATTCAGTACTTC. It codes for CASSLLLLDRGRPGAKNIQYF. This rearrangement joins TRBV28 to TRBJ2-4; TRBD1 aligns across 11 bases. Germline V lookup: CDR1 MDHEN, CDR2 SYDVKM. Losses at the gene ends were 2 bases for V and 1 base for J; bases not matched to a gene: 16. The CDR3 runs 21 residues. Complete variable domain (other parts from reference TRBV28 and TRBJ2-4): DVKVTQSSRYLVKRTGEKVFLECVQDMDHENMFWYRQDPGLGLRLIYFSYDVKMKEKGDIPEGYSVSREKKERFSLILESASTNQTSMYLCASSLLLLDRGRPGAKNIQYFGAGTRLSVL.

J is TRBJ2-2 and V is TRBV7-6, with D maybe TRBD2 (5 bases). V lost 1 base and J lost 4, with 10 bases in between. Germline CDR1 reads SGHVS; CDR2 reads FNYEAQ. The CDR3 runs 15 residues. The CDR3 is CASSLGTYLTGELFF. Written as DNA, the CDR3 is TGTGCCAGCAGCTTAGGGACTTATCTCACCGGGGAGCTGTTTTTT. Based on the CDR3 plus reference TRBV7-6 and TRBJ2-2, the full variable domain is GAGVSQSPRYKVTKRGQDVALRCDPISGHVSLYWYRQALGQGPEFLTYFNYEAQQDKSGLPNDRFSAERPEGSISTLTIQRTEQRDSAMYRCASSLGTYLTGELFFGEGSRLTVL.

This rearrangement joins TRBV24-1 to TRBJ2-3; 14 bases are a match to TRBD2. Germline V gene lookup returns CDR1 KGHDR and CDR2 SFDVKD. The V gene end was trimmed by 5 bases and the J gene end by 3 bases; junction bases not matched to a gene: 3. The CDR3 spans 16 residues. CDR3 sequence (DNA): TGTGCCACCAGTGGCGGACTAGCGGGGGGTACAGATACGCAGTATTTT. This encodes CATSGGLAGGTDTQYF.

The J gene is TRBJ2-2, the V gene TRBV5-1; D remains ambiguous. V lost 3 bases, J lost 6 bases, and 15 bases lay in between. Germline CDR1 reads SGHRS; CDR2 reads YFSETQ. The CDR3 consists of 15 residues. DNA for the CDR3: TGCGCCAGCAGCTCGACCCCCTCCTTGGCCGGGGAGCTGTTTTTT. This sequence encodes CASSSTPSLAGELFF.

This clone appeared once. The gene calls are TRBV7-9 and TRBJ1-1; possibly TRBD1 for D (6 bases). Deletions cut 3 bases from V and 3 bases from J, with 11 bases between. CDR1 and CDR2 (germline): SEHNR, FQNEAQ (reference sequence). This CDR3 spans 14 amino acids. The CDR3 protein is CASSFGDTYTEAFF. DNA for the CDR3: TGTGCCAGCAGCTTTGGGGACACGTACACTGAAGCTTTCTTT. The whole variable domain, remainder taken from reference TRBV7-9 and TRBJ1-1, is DTGVSQNPRHKITKRGQNVTFRCDPISEHNRLYWYRQTLGQGPEFLTYFQNEAQLEKSRLLSDRFSAERPKGSFSTLEIQRTEQGDSAMYLCASSFGDTYTEAFFGQGTRLTVV.

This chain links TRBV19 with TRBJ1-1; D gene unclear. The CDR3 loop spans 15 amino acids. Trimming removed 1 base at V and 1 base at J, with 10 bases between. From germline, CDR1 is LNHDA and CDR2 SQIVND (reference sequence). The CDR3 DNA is TGTGCCAGTAGTATAGCTACGGTGGGGAACACTGAAGCTTTCTTT. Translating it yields CASSIATVGNTEAFF.

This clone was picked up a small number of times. CDR3 bases: TGTGCCAGCAGCCACCAGGGACAGTATGGCTACACCTTC. This gives the protein CASSHQGQYGYTF. The chain recombines TRBV3-1 (or the pseudogene TRBV3-2) with TRBJ1-2, with TRBD1 matching over 7 bases. CDR3 length: 13 amino acids. CDR1 is LGHDT and CDR2 is YNNKEL in the germline V gene (reference sequence). Trimming removed 3 bases from V and 5 bases from J; junction bases left unmatched: 3.

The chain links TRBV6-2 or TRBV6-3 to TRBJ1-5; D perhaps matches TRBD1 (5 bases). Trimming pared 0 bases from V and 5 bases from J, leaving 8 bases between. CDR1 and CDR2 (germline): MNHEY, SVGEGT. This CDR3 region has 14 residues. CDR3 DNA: TGTGCCAGCAGTTACTCGGGGGTACATCAGCCCCAGCATTTT. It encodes CASSYSGVHQPQHF.

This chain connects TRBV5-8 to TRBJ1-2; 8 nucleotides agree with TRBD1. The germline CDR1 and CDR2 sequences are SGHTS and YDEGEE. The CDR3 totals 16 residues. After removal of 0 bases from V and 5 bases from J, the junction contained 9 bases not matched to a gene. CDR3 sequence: CASSLALGTGSYGYTF. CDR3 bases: TGTGCCAGCAGCTTGGCCTTGGGGACAGGCTCTTATGGCTACACCTTC.

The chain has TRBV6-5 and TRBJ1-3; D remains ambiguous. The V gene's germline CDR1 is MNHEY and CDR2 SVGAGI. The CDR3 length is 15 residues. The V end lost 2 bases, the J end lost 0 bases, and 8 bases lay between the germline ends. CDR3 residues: CASSYDGSSGNTIYF. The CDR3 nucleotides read TGTGCCAGCAGTTACGACGGGAGCTCTGGAAACACCATATATTTT.

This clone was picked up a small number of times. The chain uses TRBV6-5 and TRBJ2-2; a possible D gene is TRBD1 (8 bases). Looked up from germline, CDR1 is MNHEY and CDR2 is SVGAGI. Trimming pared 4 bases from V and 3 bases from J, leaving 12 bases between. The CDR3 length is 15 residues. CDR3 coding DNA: TGTGCCAGCAGTTTTACAGGGGGGGACACCGGGGAGCTGTTTTTT. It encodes CASSFTGGDTGELFF.

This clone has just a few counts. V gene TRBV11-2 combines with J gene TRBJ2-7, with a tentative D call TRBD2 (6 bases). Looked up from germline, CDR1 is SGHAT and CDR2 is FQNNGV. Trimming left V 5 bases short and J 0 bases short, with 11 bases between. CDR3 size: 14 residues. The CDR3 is CASSTGTRSYEQYF. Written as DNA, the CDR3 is TGTGCCAGCAGCACCGGGACTCGCTCCTACGAGCAGTACTTC.

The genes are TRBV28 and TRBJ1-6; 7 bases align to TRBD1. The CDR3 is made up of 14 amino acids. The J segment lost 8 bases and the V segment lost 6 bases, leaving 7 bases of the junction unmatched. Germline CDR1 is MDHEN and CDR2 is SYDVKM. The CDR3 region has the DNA TGTGCCAGCAGAAAACAGGGGAGTTATTCACCCCTCCACTTT. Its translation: CASRKQGSYSPLHF.

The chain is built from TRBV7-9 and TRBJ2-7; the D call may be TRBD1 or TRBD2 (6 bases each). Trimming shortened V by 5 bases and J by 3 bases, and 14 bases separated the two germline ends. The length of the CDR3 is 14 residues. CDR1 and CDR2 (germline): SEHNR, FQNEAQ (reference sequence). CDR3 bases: TGTGCCAGCAGCGGCGGGACACCTTTCTACGAGCAGTACTTC. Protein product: CASSGGTPFYEQYF. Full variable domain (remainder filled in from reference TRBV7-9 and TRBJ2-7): DTGVSQNPRHKITKRGQNVTFRCDPISEHNRLYWYRQTLGQGPEFLTYFQNEAQLEKSRLLSDRFSAERPKGSFSTLEIQRTEQGDSAMYLCASSGGTPFYEQYFGPGTRLTVT.

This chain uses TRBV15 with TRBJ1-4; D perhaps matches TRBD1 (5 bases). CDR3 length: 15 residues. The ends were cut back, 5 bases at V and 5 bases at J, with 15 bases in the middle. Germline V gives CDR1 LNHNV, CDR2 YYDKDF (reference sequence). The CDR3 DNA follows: TGTGCCACCAGCGCACGACAGCAACTCAATGAAAAACTGTTTTTT. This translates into CATSARQQLNEKLFF.

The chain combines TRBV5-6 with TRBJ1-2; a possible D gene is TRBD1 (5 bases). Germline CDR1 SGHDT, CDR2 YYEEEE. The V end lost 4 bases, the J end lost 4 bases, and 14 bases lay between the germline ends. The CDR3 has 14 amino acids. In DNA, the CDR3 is TGTGCCAGCAGCCAAGGGGATAGGCTCTATGGCTACACCTTC. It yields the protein CASSQGDRLYGYTF.

CDR3 sequence: CASSTHGGNYGYTF. The DNA for the CDR3 is TGTGCCAGCAGTACCCATGGGGGGAACTATGGCTACACCTTC. V is TRBV28 and J is TRBJ1-2; perhaps TRBD1 as D (5 bases). Germline-derived CDR1 and CDR2 are MDHEN and SYDVKM. The V end lost 5 bases, the J end lost 2 bases, and 12 bases lay between the germline ends. CDR3 length: 14 residues.

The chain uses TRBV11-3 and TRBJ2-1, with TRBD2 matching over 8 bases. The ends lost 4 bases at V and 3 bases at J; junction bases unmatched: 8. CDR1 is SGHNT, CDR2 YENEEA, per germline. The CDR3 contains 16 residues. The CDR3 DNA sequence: TGTGCCAGCAGCTCATTCGGGGCGGGGGGCTACAATGAGCAGTTCTTC. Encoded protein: CASSSFGAGGYNEQFF.

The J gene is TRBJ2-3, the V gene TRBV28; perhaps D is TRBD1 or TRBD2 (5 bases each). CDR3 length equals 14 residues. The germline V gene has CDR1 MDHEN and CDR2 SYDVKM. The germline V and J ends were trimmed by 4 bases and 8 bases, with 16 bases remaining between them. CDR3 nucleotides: TGTGCCAGCAGTTCGTCCCAGGGTGAGGGTACGCAGTATTTT. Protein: CASSSSQGEGTQYF.

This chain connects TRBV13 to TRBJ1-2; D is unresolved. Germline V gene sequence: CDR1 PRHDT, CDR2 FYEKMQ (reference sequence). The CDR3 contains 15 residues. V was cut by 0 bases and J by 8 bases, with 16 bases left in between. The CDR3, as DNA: TGTGCCAGCAGCTTAGGCCGTTGGCAGCCGACCGGCTACACCTTC. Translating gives CASSLGRWQPTGYTF. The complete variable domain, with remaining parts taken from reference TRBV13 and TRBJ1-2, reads AAGVIQSPRHLIKEKRETATLKCYPIPRHDTVYWYQQGPGQDPQFLISFYEKMQSDKGSIPDRFSAQQFSDYHSELNMSSLELGDSALYFCASSLGRWQPTGYTFGSGTRLTVV.

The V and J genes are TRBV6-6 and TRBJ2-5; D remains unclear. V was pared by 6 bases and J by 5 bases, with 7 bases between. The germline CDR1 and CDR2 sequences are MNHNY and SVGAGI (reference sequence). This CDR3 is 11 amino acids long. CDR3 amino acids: CASSPAETQYF. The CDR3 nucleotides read TGTGCCAGCAGCCCAGCGGAGACCCAGTACTTC.